This T cell receptor (beta chain) was sequenced in a study of neoadjuvant anti-PD-1 for oral cavity cancer. The J segment lost 0 bases and the V segment lost 5 bases, leaving 8 bases of the junction unmatched. Germline V lookup: CDR1 SGHTS, CDR2 YDEGEE. The CDR3 spans 17 residues. This clone was detected once. Measured with immunoSEQ multiplex PCR; TCRdb has only the in-frame clones, and not every one. This table holds over 14,000 clones, approximately 71% found once. J is TRBJ2-6 and V is TRBV5-8, with 7 bases aligning to TRBD1. This receptor was obtained from a person between 35 and 79 years old with oral cavity squamous cell carcinoma. The source was PBMCs, collected before nivolumab (anti-PD-1) treatment. CDR3 protein: CASSMTGTDSGANVLTF. Written as DNA, the CDR3 is TGTGCCAGCAGTATGACCGGGACAGACTCTGGGGCCAACGTCCTGACTTTC.